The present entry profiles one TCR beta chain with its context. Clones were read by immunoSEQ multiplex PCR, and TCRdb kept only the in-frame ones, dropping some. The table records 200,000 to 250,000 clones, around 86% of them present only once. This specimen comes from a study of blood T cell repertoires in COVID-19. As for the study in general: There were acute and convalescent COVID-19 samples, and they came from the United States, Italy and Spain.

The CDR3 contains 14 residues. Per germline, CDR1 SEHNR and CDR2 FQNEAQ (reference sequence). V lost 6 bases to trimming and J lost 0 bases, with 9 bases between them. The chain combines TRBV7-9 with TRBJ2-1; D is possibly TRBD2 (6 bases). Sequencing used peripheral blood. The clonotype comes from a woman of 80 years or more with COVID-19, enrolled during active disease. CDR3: CASSPGSSYNEQFF. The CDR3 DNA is TGTGCCAGCAGTCCCGGGAGCTCCTACAATGAGCAGTTCTTC.